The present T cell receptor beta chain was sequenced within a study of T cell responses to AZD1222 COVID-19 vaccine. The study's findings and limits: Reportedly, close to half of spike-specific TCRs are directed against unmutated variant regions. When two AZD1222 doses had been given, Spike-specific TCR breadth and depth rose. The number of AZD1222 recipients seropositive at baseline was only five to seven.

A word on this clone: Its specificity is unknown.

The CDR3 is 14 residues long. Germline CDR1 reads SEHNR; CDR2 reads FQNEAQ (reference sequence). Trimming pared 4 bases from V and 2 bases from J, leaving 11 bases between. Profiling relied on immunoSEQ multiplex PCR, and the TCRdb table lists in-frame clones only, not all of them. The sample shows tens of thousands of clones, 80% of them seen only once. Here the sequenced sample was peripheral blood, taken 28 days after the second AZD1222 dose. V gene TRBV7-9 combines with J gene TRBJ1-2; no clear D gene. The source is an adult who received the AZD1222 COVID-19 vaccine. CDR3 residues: CASSSTDGNYGYTF. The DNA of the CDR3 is TGTGCCAGCAGCTCCACCGACGGGAACTATGGCTACACCTTC.